Listed below are T cell receptor beta chains from one sample, sequenced in a study of HIV-infected patients and healthy controls. In TCRdb, the 5' RACE reads were re-called with MiXCR into one record per CDR3 protein. The sample has under 15,000 distinct CDR3 sequences, around 9.9% seen once. Specimen: blood. Every receptor here comes from an adult in good health. CDR3s include the opening cysteine and the closing phenylalanine or tryptophan. A D gene is named only where the DNA matches it firmly. Only part of the rows carry a size: once, few, many, or a class if the clone is expanded.

TRBV28	medium-sized	TRBJ1-5	-	CASSFVDDQPQHF	TGTGCCAGCAGTTTTGTAGATGACCAGCCCCAGCATTTT
TRBV20-1	many	TRBJ2-5	-	CSAAHLETQYF	TGCAGTGCTGCCCATCTGGAGACCCAGTACTTC
TRBV29-1	-	TRBJ2-7	TRBD1	CSAGQAGGASEQYF	TGCAGCGCCGGGCAGGCAGGGGGCGCATCCGAGCAGTACTTC
TRBV3-1	-	TRBJ2-5	TRBD1	CASSRRTGRIFETQYF	TGTGCCAGCAGCCGTAGGACAGGGAGGATTTTCGAGACCCAGTACTTC
TRBV4-1	few	TRBJ2-7	-	CASSQRWDGAYEQYF	TGCGCCAGCAGCCAGCGTTGGGACGGGGCCTACGAGCAGTACTTC
TRBV20-1	many	TRBJ2-7	-	CSARDQGLGISIDGSYEQYF	TGCAGTGCTAGAGATCAGGGGCTAGGCATCAGTATAGACGGCTCCTACGAGCAGTACTTC
TRBV5-5	few	TRBJ2-3	TRBD1	CASSSDRGGPLTDTQYF	TGTGCCAGCAGCTCAGACAGGGGTGGACCTCTCACAGATACGCAGTATTTT
TRBV12-3/TRBV12-4	few	TRBJ1-1	-	CASSFSMNTEAFF	TGTGCCAGCAGCTTCAGTATGAACACTGAAGCTTTCTTT
TRBV6-6	many	TRBJ1-5	-	CASNIGGVNQPQHF	TGTGCCAGCAACATAGGGGGGGTCAATCAGCCCCAGCATTTT
TRBV6-2/TRBV6-3	medium-sized	TRBJ1-1	-	CASSPEVTNTEAFF	TGTGCCAGCAGCCCAGAGGTGACGAACACTGAAGCTTTCTTT
TRBV28	medium-sized	TRBJ2-5	-	CASSIGGLQTQYF	TGTGCCAGCAGCATAGGGGGTTTACAGACCCAGTACTTC
TRBV28	medium-sized	TRBJ1-5	TRBD1	CASSTRDRVHQPQHF	TGTGCCAGCAGTACCCGGGACAGGGTCCATCAGCCCCAGCATTTT
TRBV12-3/TRBV12-4	many	TRBJ1-2	-	CASSRTRPSGYTF	TGTGCCAGCAGCCGAACACGGCCCAGTGGCTACACCTTC
TRBV15	few	TRBJ1-6	-	CATSRVPNSPLHF	TGTGCCACCAGCAGAGTGCCTAATTCACCCCTCCACTTT
TRBV27	medium-sized	TRBJ1-5	-	CASRMDRADNQPQHF	TGTGCCAGCAGGATGGACAGAGCGGACAATCAGCCCCAGCATTTT
TRBV2	once	TRBJ2-1	TRBD1	CASSADGQAYNEQFF	TGTGCCAGCAGTGCTGACGGACAGGCCTACAATGAGCAGTTCTTC
TRBV28	medium-sized	TRBJ2-1	TRBD1	CASSRGTGLVAAVPSYNEQFF	TGTGCCAGCAGTCGCGGGACAGGGCTGGTGGCCGCCGTTCCCTCCTACAATGAGCAGTTCTTC
TRBV11-2	many	TRBJ1-1	-	CASSLQWGHRNTEAFF	TGTGCCAGCAGCTTACAGTGGGGACACCGGAACACTGAAGCTTTCTTT
TRBV24-1	few	TRBJ2-2	TRBD2	CATRSGDLNTGELFF	TGTGCCACCAGGAGCGGGGATTTGAACACCGGGGAGCTGTTTTTT
TRBV6-6	medium-sized	TRBJ2-1	-	CASSYSPIFEQFF	TGTGCCAGCAGTTACTCGCCGATTTTTGAGCAGTTCTTC
TRBV6-5	-	TRBJ1-4	TRBD1	CASKPTGLTEKLFF	TGTGCCAGCAAACCGACAGGGTTAACTGAAAAACTGTTTTTT
TRBV9	many	TRBJ1-2	-	CASSVEASPNYGYTF	TGTGCCAGCAGCGTAGAGGCCTCCCCTAACTATGGCTACACCTTC
TRBV5-1	many	TRBJ1-4	-	CASRDTVATNEKLFF	TGCGCCAGCAGAGACACCGTCGCAACTAATGAAAAACTGTTTTTT
TRBV10-3	medium-sized	TRBJ2-3	-	CAISPTGLNPDTQYF	TGTGCCATCAGTCCTACAGGTTTAAATCCGGATACGCAGTATTTT
TRBV20-1	many	TRBJ1-1	-	CSARNSNTEAFF	TGCAGTGCTCGCAACAGCAACACTGAAGCTTTCTTT
TRBV6-5	many	TRBJ1-1	-	CASSTSTEHTEAFF	TGTGCCAGCAGTACATCCACAGAGCACACTGAAGCTTTCTTT
TRBV4-2	many	TRBJ2-7	TRBD1	CATGTGTHEQYF	TGTGCCACCGGGACAGGGACTCACGAGCAGTACTTC
TRBV7-3	medium-sized	TRBJ1-2	-	CASRYSGENGYTF	TGTGCCAGCAGGTACTCCGGGGAAAATGGCTACACCTTC
TRBV3-1	-	TRBJ1-4	-	CASSQDLYVATNEKLFF	TGTGCCAGCAGCCAAGACCTTTACGTTGCAACTAATGAAAAACTGTTTTTT